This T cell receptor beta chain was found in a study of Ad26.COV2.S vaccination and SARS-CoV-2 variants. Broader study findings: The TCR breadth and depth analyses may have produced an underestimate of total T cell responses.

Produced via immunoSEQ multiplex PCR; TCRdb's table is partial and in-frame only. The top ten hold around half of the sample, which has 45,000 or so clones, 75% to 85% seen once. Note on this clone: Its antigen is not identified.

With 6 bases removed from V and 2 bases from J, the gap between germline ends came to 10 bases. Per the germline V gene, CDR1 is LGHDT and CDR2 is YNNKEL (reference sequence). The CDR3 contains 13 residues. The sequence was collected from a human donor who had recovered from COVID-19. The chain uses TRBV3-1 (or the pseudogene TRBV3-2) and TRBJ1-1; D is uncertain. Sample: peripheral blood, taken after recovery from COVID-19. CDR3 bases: TGTGCCAGCAGGAGTGACCCCAACACTGAAGCTTTCTTT. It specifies CASRSDPNTEAFF.